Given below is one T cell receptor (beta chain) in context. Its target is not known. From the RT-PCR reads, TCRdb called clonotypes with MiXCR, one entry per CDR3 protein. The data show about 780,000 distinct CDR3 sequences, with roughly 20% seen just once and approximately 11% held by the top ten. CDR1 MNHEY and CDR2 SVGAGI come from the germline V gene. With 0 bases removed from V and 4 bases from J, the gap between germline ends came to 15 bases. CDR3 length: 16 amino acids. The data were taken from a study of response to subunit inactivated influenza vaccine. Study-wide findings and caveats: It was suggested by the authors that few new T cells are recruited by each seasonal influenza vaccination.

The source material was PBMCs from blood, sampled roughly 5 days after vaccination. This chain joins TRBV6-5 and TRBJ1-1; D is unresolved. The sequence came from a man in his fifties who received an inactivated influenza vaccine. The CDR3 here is CASSYSKTPRGTEAFF. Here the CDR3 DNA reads TGTGCCAGCAGTTACTCTAAGACCCCCAGAGGCACTGAAGCTTTCTTT.